A selection of T cell receptor beta chains follows, all from one sample in a study of blood T cell repertoires in COVID-19. Some clones are missing from TCRdb's copy, which holds only in-frame ones; the method was immunoSEQ multiplex PCR. The sample has over 70,000 clones, more than 65% seen once. Sequenced: peripheral blood. The receptors were sampled from a woman of 80 years or more with active or convalescent COVID-19. CDR3s leave out the opening cysteine and the closing phenylalanine or tryptophan. The D gene is left open where the match is weak.

>TRBJ1-1|TRBV5-1|NA
ASSTPGTFTEAF
>TRBJ2-1|TRBV7-6|NA
ASSRGSSYNEQF
>TRBJ1-1|TRBV27|NA
ASSFRTENTEAF
>TRBJ1-3|TRBV5-4|TRBD1
ASSLSAGGLSGNTIY
>TRBJ1-2|TRBV28|NA
ASRGDYGYT
>TRBJ2-3|TRBV25-1|TRBD2
ASSESVVGGALY
>TRBJ2-4|TRBV5-1|TRBD1
ASSQGQGENIQY
>TRBJ1-5|TRBV7-2|NA
ASSLVGDSSNQPQH
>TRBJ2-3|TRBV18|NA
ASSPGGDGDTQY
>TRBJ1-1|TRBV19|TRBD1
ASSSQTGATEAF
>TRBJ2-2|TRBV28|NA
ASRQTGNTGELF
>TRBJ2-3|TRBV9|NA
ASSPSRGTDTQY
>TRBJ1-3|TRBV9|NA
ASSRVAGNTIY
>TRBJ2-2|TRBV7-8|NA
ASSLGTVITGELF
>TRBJ2-7|TRBV6-2/TRBV6-3|TRBD2
ASSLRTSGGYEQY
>TRBJ2-7|TRBV6-2/TRBV6-3|TRBD2
ASSYQPLAGGYEQY
>TRBJ1-2|TRBV10-1|NA
ASSGPRRRGKAGYT
>TRBJ2-1|TRBV27|NA
ASSLWRYNEQF
>TRBJ1-2|TRBV30|TRBD1
AWSPGGSYGYT
>TRBJ2-7|TRBV7-8|NA
ASSLGGQNEQY
>TRBJ2-1|TRBV7-9|TRBD2
ASSFPSLAGVNNEQF
>TRBJ1-3|TRBV4-3|NA
ASSQDHERANTIY
>TRBJ1-6|TRBV7-2|NA
ASSLVQGAAY
>TRBJ2-7|TRBV3-1/TRBV3-2|TRBD2
ASSQDPRWAGDLYEQY
>TRBJ2-3|TRBV9|TRBD1
ASSYRDSEADTQY
>TRBJ1-2|TRBV10-2|NA
ASSDEPAGPTYGYT
>TRBJ1-1|TRBV11-3|NA
ASSLDPNTEAF
>TRBJ1-2|TRBV4-1|TRBD1
ASSQEGTGANYGYT
>TRBJ1-1|TRBV5-6|TRBD1
ASSPLQGAGTEAF
>TRBJ1-2|TRBV10-3|NA
AISESHLTYGYT
>TRBJ1-4|TRBV30|NA
ASRPRGNQKLF
>TRBJ2-7|TRBV10-3|NA
AISPGQPEQY
>TRBJ1-2|TRBV11-2|NA
ASSPELYYGYT
>TRBJ1-1|TRBV6-5|NA
ASSASYRNTEAF
>TRBJ1-1|TRBV11-2|NA
ASSPGRGTEAF
>TRBJ2-3|TRBV7-9|TRBD2
ASSPPLRGGTDTQY
>TRBJ2-3|TRBV11-1|TRBD2
ASSRERGGRTDTQY
>TRBJ1-6|TRBV7-6|TRBD1
ASRRDRENSPLH
>TRBJ1-6|TRBV10-3|NA
AMSESLDIRSSPLH
>TRBJ1-1|TRBV5-5|NA
ASSSAGNWAF
>TRBJ2-7|TRBV7-2|NA
ASSSLDEQY
>TRBJ2-3|TRBV30|TRBD1
AWSPDRATQY
>TRBJ1-1|TRBV30|NA
AWMRDRNTEAF
>TRBJ1-1|TRBV5-4|TRBD1
ASSPTRTGRGTEAF
>TRBJ1-4|TRBV7-9|NA
ASSFLRGLDEKLF
>TRBJ1-1|TRBV7-2|NA
AMQGPDTEAF
>TRBJ2-5|TRBV10-2|TRBD1
ATKEGAGGLETQY
>TRBJ2-5|TRBV9|TRBD1
ASSGGQGRETQY
>TRBJ1-2|TRBV18|TRBD1
ASSPTPLTGTGGTYGYT
>TRBJ2-5|TRBV11-2|TRBD1
ASSLENQGQEY
>TRBJ1-1|TRBV10-1|NA
ASSESIGENTEAF
>TRBJ2-3|TRBV4-2|NA
ASSQVASVAGGDTQY
>TRBJ1-4|TRBV12-3/TRBV12-4|NA
ASNLSGGEKLF
>TRBJ1-1|TRBV6-5|NA
ASSRGVVTEAF